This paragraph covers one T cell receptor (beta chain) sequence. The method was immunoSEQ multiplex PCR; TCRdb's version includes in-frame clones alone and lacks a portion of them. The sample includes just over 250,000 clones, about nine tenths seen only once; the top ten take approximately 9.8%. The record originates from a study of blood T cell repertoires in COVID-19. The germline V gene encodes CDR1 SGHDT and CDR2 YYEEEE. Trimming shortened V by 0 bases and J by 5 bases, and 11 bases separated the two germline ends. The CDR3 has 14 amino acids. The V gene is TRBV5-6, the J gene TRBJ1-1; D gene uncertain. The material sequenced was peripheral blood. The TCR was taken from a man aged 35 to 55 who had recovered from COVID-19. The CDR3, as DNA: TGTGCCAGCAGCTTGGGGGCGAGCAGTACTGAAGCTTTCTTT. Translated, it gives CASSLGASSTEAFF. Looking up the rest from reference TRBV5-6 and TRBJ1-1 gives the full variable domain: DAGVTQSPTHLIKTRGQQVTLRCSPKSGHDTVSWYQQALGQGPQFIFQYYEEEERQRGNFPDRFSGHQFPNYSSELNVNALLLGDSALYLCASSLGASSTEAFFGQGTRLTVV.